This T cell receptor (beta chain) was observed in a study of cytomegalovirus exposure and HLA in healthy donors. CDR3 length: 14 residues. Looked up from germline, CDR1 is SGHTA and CDR2 is FQGNSA. V was trimmed by 5 bases and J by 4 bases, leaving 14 bases between them. The study, taken as a whole, reports: There were some V segments, including TRBV6-2 and TRBV6-3, excluded as indistinguishable. Reportedly, diagnosis of cytomegalovirus status by the classifier showed high specificity and sensitivity.

Comments on this clone: As yet, its antigen is unknown.

This PCR relied on a set of 60 Vbeta primers and 13 Jbeta primers. The assay was immunoSEQ multiplex PCR, and TCRdb's table has in-frame clones only and misses some. The sample lists 150,000 to 180,000 clones; about 80% were seen once. The chain carries TRBV7-2 and TRBJ1-1; D is possibly TRBD1 (5 bases). Sequencing input: PBMCs. This sequence was found in a woman in her thirties or forties in good health and CMV-seronegative. CDR3 region: CASSPGTGGTEAFF. The CDR3 DNA is TGTGCCAGCAGCCCGGGGACGGGGGGCACTGAAGCTTTCTTT. Looking up the rest from reference TRBV7-2 and TRBJ1-1 gives the full variable domain: GAGVSQSPSNKVTEKGKDVELRCDPISGHTALYWYRQSLGQGLEFLIYFQGNSAPDKSGLPSDRFSAERTGGSVSTLTIQRTQQEDSAVYLCASSPGTGGTEAFFGQGTRLTVV.